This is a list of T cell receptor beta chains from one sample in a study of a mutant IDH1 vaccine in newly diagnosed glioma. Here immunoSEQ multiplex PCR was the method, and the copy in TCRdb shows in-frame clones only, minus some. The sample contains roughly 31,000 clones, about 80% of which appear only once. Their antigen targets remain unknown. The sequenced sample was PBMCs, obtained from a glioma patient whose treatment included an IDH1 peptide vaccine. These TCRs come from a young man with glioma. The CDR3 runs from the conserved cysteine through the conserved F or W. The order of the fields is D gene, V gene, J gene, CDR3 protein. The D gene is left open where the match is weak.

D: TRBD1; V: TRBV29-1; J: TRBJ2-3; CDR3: CSVPGQGGRDTQYF
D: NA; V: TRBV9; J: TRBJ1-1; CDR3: CASSVVAHTEAFF
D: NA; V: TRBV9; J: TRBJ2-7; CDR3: CASSVGVGGDTRSEQYF
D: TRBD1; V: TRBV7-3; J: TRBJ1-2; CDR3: CASSLSGTGLEGYTF
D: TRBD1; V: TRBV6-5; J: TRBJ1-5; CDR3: CASRSLDRDNQPQHF
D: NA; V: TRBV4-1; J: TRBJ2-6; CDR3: CASSLTGPHSGANVLTF
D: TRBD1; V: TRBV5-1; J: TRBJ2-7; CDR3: CASSLAGGADYEQYF
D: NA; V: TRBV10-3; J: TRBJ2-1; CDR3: CAISEEDTYNEQFF
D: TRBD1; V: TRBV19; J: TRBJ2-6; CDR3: CASSSPGQGVSGANVLTF
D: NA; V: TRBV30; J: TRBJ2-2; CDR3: CAWSGLADTGELFF
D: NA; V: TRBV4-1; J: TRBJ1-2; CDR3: CASGWANYGYTF
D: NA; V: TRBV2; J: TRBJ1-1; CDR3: CASNREGPNTEAFF
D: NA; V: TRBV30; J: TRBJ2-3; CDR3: CAWSAGTADTQYF
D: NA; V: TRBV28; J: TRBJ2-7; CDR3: CASSSPGGQDEQYF
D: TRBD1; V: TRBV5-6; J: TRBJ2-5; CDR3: CASSLVDRGQLETQYF
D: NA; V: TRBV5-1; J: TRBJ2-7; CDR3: CASSLGPPATGASEQYF
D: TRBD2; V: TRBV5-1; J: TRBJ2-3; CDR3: CASSSAGASTDTQYF
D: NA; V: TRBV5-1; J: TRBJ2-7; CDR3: CASSLGDGYYEQYF
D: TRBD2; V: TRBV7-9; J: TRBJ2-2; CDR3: CASSASGGGLTGELFF
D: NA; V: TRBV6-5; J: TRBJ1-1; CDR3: CASSPGLVNTEAFF
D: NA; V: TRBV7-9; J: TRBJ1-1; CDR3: CASSLEVSDGTEAFF
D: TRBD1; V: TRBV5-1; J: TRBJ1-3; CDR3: CASSLGTGEGNTIYF
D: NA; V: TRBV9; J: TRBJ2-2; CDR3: CASSLGGSGELFF
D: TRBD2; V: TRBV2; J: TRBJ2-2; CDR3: CASRTSGRRGTGELFF
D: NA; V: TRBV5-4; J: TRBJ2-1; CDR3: CASSLGVRGAYNEQFF
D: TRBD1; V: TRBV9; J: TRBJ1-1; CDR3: CASSVAPTGATEAFF
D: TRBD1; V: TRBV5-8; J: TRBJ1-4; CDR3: CASSFDRGSEKLFF
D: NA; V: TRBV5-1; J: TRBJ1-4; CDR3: CASSARPRGRSEKLFF
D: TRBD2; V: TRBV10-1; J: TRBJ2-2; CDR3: CASSTGTSGRYTGELFF
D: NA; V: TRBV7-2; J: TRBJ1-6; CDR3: CASTPTGMGSPLHF
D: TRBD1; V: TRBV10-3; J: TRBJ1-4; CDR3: CAISDDRVGSEKLFF
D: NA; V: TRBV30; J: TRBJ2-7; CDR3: CAWSVGGSSYEQYF
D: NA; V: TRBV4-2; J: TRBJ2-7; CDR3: CASSQDLALPYEQYF
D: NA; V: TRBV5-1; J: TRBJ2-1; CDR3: CASSPGMRPYNEQFF
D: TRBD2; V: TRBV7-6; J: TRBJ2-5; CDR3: CASSLGLAGETQYF
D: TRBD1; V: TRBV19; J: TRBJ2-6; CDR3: CASSPRDSDSGANVLTF
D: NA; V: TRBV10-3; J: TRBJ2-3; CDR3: CAISELDRTDTQYF